One sample yielded the 2 T cell receptor beta chains listed below, sequenced in a study of human T cells and chemical hapten exposure. Each CDR3 protein gets one entry after TCRdb re-called the 5' RACE reads with MiXCR. The sample has some 150,000 distinct CDR3 sequences; roughly 4% are singletons. Unfractionated whole blood was the source from which total RNA was extracted. Receptor source: a female donor in good health.

In this sample, this clonotype is medium-sized. The chain has TRBV29-1 and TRBJ2-5, with D possibly matching TRBD2 (6 bases). CDR1 and CDR2 (germline): SQVTM, ANQGSEA. The CDR3 totals 14 residues. The ends were cut back, 5 bases at V and 2 bases at J, with 15 bases in the middle. The CDR3, as DNA: TGCAGCGTTCATGGAGGGGCTGGACAAGAGACCCAGTACTTC. It translates to CSVHGGAGQETQYF.

This clonotype was observed many times. The genes are TRBV6-6 and TRBJ2-4; D gene ambiguous. Trimming removed 0 bases at V and 0 bases at J, with 6 bases between. The CDR3 sequence is 15 residues long. CDR1 MNHNY and CDR2 SVGAGI come from the germline V gene (reference sequence). The CDR3 sequence: CASSYSPLAKNIQYF. In DNA form, the CDR3 reads TGTGCCAGCAGTTACTCGCCGCTAGCCAAAAACATTCAGTACTTC.